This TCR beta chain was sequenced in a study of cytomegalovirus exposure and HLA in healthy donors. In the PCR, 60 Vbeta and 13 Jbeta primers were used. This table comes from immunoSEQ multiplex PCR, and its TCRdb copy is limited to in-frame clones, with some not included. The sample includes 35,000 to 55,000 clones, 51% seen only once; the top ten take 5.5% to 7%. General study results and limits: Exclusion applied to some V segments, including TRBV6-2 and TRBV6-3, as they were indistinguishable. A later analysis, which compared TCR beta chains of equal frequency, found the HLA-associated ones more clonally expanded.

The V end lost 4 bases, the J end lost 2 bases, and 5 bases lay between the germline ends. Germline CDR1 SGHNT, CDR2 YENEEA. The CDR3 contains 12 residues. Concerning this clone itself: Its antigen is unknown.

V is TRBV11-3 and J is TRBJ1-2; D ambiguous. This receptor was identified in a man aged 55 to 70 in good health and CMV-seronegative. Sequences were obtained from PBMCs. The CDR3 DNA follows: TGTGCCAGCAGCTCTATAAACTATGGCTACACCTTC. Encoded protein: CASSSINYGYTF.